This paragraph reports one T cell receptor (beta chain). The germline gives CDR1 SEHNR, CDR2 FQNEAQ (reference sequence). The CDR3 length is 16 residues. V gave up 5 bases and J gave up 4 bases, with 15 bases separating them. Authors' processing steps: Reference gene primer amplification in the assay estimated nucleated cell counts. The data were produced by immunoSEQ multiplex PCR, yet TCRdb's version contains in-frame clones alone and is incomplete. D and trimming come from the DNA, and the V and J calls and clone size come from that table. This sample has roughly 150,000 clones, with around 84% found just once. This sample was taken from a study of blood T cell repertoires in COVID-19. Across the whole study: Some COVID-19 samples were acute and others convalescent; all came from the United States, Italy and Spain. From T cells, B-cell-depleted T cells, or PBMCs came the material, which was cDNA or gDNA.

Material for sequencing was peripheral blood. The chain links TRBV7-9 to TRBJ2-6, with TRBD2 as a possible D gene (6 bases). The sequence derives from a woman between 50 and 59 years old with acute or convalescent COVID-19. The CDR3: CASSPRGGVGANVLTF. In nucleotides, the CDR3 is TGTGCCAGCAGCCCCCGCGGAGGGGTAGGGGCCAACGTCCTGACTTTC.